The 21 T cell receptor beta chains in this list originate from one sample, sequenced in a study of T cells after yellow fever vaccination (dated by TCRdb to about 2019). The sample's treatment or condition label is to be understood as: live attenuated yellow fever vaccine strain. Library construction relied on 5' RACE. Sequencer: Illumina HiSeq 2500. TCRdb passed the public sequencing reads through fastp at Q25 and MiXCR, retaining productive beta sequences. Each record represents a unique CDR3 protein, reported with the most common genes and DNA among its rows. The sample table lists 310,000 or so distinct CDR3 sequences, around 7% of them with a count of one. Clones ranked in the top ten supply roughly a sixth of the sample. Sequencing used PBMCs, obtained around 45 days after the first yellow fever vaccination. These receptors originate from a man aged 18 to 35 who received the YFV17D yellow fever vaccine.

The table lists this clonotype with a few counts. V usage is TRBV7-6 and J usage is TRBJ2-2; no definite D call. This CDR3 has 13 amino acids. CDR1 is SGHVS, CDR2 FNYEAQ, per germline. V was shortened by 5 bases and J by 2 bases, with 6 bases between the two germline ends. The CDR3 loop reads CASSMTNTGELFF. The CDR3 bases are TGTGCCAGCAGCATGACAAACACCGGGGAGCTGTTTTTT. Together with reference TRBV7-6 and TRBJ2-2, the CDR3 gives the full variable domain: GAGVSQSPRYKVTKRGQDVALRCDPISGHVSLYWYRQALGQGPEFLTYFNYEAQQDKSGLPNDRFSAERPEGSISTLTIQRTEQRDSAMYRCASSMTNTGELFFGEGSRLTVL.

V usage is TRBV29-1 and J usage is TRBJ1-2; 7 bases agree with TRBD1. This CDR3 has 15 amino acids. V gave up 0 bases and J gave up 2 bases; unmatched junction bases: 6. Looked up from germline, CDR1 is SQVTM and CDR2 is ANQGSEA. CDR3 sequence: CSVEDPGDSNYGYTF. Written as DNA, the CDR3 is TGCAGCGTTGAAGATCCGGGGGACAGCAACTATGGCTACACCTTC. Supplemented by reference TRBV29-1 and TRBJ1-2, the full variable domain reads SAVISQKPSRDICQRGTSLTIQCQVDSQVTMMFWYRQQPGQSLTLIATANQGSEATYESGFVIDKFPISRPNLTFSTLTVSNMSPEDSSIYLCSVEDPGDSNYGYTFGSGTRLTVV.

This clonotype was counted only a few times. CDR3 DNA: TGTGCCAGCAGTTTGGGTCCGGGACATTCCTCCTACGAGCAGTACTTC. Residues: CASSLGPGHSSYEQYF. V is TRBV12-3 or TRBV12-4 and J is TRBJ2-7; D might be TRBD1 (6 bases). V lost 3 bases, J lost 0 bases, and 15 bases lay in between. The length of the CDR3 is 16 residues.

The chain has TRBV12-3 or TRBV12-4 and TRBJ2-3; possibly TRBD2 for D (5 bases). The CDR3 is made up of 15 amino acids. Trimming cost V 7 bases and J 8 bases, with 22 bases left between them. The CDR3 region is CASIPSTDFRRTQYF. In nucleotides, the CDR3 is TGTGCCAGCATCCCCTCTACGGACTTTAGACGTACGCAGTATTTT.

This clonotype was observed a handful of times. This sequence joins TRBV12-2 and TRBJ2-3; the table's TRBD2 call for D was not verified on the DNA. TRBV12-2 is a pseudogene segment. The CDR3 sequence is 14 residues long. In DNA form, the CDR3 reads TGTGCAAGTCGCTTAGCCCCCGGTAGACATACGCAGTATTTT. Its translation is CASRLAPGRHTQYF.

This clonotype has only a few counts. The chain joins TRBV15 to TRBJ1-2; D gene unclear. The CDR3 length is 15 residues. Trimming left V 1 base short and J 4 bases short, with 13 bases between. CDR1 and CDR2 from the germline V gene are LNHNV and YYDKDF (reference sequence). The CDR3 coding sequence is TGTGCCACCAGCAGAGCCGGCGAGGGATCCTATGGCTACACCTTC. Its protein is CATSRAGEGSYGYTF.

The CDR3 sequence: CAIKTSEKLFF. The CDR3 DNA reads as TGTGCCATCAAAACCTCTGAAAAACTGTTTTTT. The chain joins TRBV2 to TRBJ1-4; D unclear. Germline CDR1 reads SNHLY; CDR2 reads FYNNEI. V was pared by 10 bases and J by 7 bases, with 10 bases between. This CDR3 spans 11 amino acids.

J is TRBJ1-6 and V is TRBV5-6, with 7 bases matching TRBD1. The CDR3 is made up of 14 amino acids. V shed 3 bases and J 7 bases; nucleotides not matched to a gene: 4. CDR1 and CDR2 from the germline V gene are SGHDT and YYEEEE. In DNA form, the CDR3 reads TGTGCCAGCAGCTGGGGCAGGGGGAATTCACCCCTCCACTTT. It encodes CASSWGRGNSPLHF. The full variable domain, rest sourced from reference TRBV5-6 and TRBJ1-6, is DAGVTQSPTHLIKTRGQQVTLRCSPKSGHDTVSWYQQALGQGPQFIFQYYEEEERQRGNFPDRFSGHQFPNYSSELNVNALLLGDSALYLCASSWGRGNSPLHFGNGTRLTVT.

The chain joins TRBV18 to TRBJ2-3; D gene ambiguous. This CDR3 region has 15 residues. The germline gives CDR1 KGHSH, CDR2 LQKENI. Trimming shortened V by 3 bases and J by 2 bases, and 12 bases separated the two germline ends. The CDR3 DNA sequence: TGTGCCAGCTCACCTCAGGACCGCGTCACAGATACGCAGTATTTT. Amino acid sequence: CASSPQDRVTDTQYF.

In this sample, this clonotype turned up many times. CDR3 in DNA: TGCGCCAGCAGCTTGGGTAAGGGTCAAGAGACCCAGTACTTC. Translated, it gives CASSLGKGQETQYF. V gene TRBV5-1 combines with J gene TRBJ2-5; no definite D call. Deletions cut 0 bases from V and 2 bases from J, with 8 bases between. Germline V lookup: CDR1 SGHRS, CDR2 YFSETQ. This CDR3 contains 14 residues.

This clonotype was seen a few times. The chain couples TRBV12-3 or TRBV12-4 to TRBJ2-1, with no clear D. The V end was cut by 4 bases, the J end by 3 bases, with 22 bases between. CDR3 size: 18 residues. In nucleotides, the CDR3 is TGTGCCAGCAGTTCCGAACCCGAGTCTACGACCCTCTACAATGAGCAGTTCTTC. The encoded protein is CASSSEPESTTLYNEQFF.

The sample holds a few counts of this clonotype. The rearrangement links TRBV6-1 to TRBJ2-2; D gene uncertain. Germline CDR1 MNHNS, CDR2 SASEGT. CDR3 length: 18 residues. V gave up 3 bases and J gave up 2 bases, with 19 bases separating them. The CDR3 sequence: CASSDLGAHTANTGELFF. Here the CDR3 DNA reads TGTGCCAGCAGTGATCTGGGTGCCCACACCGCCAACACCGGGGAGCTGTTTTTT.

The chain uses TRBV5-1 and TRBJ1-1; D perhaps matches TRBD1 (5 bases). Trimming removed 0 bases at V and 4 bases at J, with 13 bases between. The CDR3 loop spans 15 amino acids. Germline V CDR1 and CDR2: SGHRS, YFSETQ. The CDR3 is CASSLAPGGGTEAFF. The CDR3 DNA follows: TGCGCCAGCAGCTTGGCCCCGGGGGGGGGCACTGAAGCTTTCTTT. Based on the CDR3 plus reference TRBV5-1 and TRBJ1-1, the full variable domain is KAGVTQTPRYLIKTRGQQVTLSCSPISGHRSVSWYQQTPGQGLQFLFEYFSETQRNKGNFPGRFSGRQFSNSRSEMNVSTLELGDSALYLCASSLAPGGGTEAFFGQGTRLTVV.

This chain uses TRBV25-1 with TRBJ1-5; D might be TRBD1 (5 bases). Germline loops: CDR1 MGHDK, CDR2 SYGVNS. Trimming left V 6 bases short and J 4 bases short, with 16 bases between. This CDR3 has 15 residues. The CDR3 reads CASRGGVGMNQPQHF. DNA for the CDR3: TGTGCCAGCAGGGGGGGAGTGGGGATGAATCAGCCCCAGCATTTT.

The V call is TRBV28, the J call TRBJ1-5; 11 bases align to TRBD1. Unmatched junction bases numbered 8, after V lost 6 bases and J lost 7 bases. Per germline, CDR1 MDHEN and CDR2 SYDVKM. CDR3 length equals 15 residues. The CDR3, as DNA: TGTGCCAGCAGGAGCGGGGACAGGGGGGGACAGCCCCAGCATTTT. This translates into CASRSGDRGGQPQHF.

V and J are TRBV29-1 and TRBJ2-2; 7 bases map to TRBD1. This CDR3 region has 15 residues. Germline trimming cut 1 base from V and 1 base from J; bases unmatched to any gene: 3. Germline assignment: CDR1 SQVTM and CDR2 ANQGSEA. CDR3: CSVEVRGQNTGELFF. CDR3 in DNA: TGCAGCGTTGAAGTGAGGGGGCAGAACACCGGGGAGCTGTTTTTT.

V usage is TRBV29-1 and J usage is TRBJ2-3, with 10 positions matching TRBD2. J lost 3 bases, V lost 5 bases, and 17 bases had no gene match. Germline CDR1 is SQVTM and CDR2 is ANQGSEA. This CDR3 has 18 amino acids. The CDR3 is CSVQPLAGGAFRTDTQYF. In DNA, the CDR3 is TGCAGCGTTCAACCCTTAGCGGGGGGAGCCTTTCGGACAGATACGCAGTATTTT.

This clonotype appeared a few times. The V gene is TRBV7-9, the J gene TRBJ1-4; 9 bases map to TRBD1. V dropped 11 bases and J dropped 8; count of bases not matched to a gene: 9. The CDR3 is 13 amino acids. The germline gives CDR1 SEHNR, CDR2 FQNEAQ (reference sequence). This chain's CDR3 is CASMWDRDEKLFF. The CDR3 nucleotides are TGTGCCTCGATGTGGGACAGGGACGAAAAACTGTTTTTT. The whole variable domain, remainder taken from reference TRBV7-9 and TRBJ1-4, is DTGVSQNPRHKITKRGQNVTFRCDPISEHNRLYWYRQTLGQGPEFLTYFQNEAQLEKSRLLSDRFSAERPKGSFSTLEIQRTEQGDSAMYLCASMWDRDEKLFFGSGTQLSVL.

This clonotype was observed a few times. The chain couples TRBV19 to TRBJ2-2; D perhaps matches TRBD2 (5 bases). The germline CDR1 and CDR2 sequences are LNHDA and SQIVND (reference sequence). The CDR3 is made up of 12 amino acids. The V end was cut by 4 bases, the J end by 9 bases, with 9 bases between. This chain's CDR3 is CASSRGPWELFF. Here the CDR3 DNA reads TGTGCCAGTAGTAGAGGGCCATGGGAGCTGTTTTTT.

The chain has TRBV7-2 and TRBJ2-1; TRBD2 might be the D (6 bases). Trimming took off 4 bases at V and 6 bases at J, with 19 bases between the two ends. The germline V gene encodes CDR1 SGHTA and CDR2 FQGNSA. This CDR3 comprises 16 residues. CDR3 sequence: CASSSTPRTILNEQFF. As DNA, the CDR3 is TGTGCCAGCAGCTCTACCCCCCGGACTATCCTCAATGAGCAGTTCTTC. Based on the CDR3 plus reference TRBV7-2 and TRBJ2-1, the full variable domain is GAGVSQSPSNKVTEKGKDVELRCDPISGHTALYWYRQSLGQGLEFLIYFQGNSAPDKSGLPSDRFSAERTGGSVSTLTIQRTQQEDSAVYLCASSSTPRTILNEQFFGPGTRLTVL.

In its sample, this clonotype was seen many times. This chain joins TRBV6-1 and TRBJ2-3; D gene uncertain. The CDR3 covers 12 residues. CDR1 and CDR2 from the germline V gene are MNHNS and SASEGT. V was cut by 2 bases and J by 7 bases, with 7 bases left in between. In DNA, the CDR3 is TGTGCCAGCAGTGAACAAAAATATACGCAGTATTTT. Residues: CASSEQKYTQYF.